This TCR beta chain was profiled in a study of T cell clonality in common variable immunodeficiency. Study-level points and caveats: Reportedly, TCR beta sequences from common variable immunodeficiency showed fewer deletions and N-nucleotide insertions.

CVID subjects were 15 or so female and 29 male, aged roughly 9 to 70. Most patients and controls had Caucasian heritage. In this sample, this clone turned up many times. No antigen is known for it. The read ends 3 residues before the CDR3 terminus; that terminus is restored from the germline J gene. Deletions cut 1 base from V and 0 bases from J, with 9 bases between. The CDR3 totals 15 residues. Germline V lookup: CDR1 SGHRS, CDR2 YFSETQ. CVID and control samples used equivalent genomic DNA input. The assay was immunoSEQ multiplex PCR, and TCRdb's table has in-frame clones only and misses some. Altogether around 24,000 clones were found in the sample, and no singletons occur.

The clonotype comes from a human donor with common variable immunodeficiency. The source material was peripheral blood mononuclear cells. The V gene is TRBV5-1, the J gene TRBJ2-3; TRBD1 is a possible D gene (6 bases). The sequenced part of the CDR3 DNA is TGCGCCAGCAGCTTGTCGGGACAAAGCACAGATACG. Protein: CASSLSGQSTDT. The entire CDR3 protein is CASSLSGQSTDTQYF.